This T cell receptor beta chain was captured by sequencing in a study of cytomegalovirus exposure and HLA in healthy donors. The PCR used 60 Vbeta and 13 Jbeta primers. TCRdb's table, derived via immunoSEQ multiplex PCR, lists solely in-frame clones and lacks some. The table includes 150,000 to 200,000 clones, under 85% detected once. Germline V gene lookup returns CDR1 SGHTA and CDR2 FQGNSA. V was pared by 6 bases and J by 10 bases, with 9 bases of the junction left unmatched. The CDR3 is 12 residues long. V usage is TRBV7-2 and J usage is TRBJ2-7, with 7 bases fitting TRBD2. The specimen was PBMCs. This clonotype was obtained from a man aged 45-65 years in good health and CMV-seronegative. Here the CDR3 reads CASSQTSAVQYF. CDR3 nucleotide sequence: TGTGCCAGCAGTCAAACTAGCGCGGTTCAGTACTTC.